Described below is a single T cell receptor beta chain sequence and its context. The antigen is not known. Some clones are missing from TCRdb's copy, which holds only in-frame ones; the method was immunoSEQ multiplex PCR. The sample lists approximately 1,500,000 clones, nearly 99% occurring once. V was pared by 4 bases and J by 0 bases, with 10 bases between. The CDR3 has 14 residues. Germline V gene data show CDR1 as SNHLY and CDR2 as FYNNEI. This entry belongs to a study of shared clonotypes between healthy human individuals. The overall study: Each donor's CD8 memory used one plate, CD8 naive two, each CD4 subset three. General study findings and limits: Of the naive CD4 clonotypes, roughly 5% were shared across four donors. All-four-donor shared clonotypes had higher generation probabilities than non-shared clonotypes did.

Memory CD4+ cells were the fraction left after CD45RA+ naive selection. This chain connects TRBV2 to TRBJ2-7; D is ambiguous. Specimen: naive CD4+ T cells sorted from blood. The subset: CD45RA+ positively selected. This TCR was recovered from a man aged 30-40 years in good health. The CDR3 sequence is CASSVIKRSYEQYF. The DNA of the CDR3 is TGTGCCAGCAGTGTCATTAAGCGCTCCTACGAGCAGTACTTC.